The clone carrying this TCR beta chain was detected ten times or more. Its antigen remains unknown. This entry belongs to a study of T cells in Graves' hyperthyroidism and ophthalmopathy. Study observations and caveats: In blood, most of the thyroid clonotypes expanded above 0.001 were also present. The model made its ophthalmopathy prediction, and onset followed a median about 6 months later.

Template material for amplifying TCR beta CDR3 regions consisted of RNA transcripts. Using the HTBI primer set, a first-round RT-PCR was run on the TCR CDR3. MiXCR, run by TCRdb on the multiplex PCR reads, gives a single entry per CDR3 protein. The table records some 760,000 distinct CDR3 sequences, around 15% of them present only once. The study enrolled patients aged 18 to 65 with newly diagnosed hyperthyroidism of under 2 months' duration. It was over 9.5 ml of fresh peripheral blood that supplied the PBMCs. The germline V gene encodes CDR1 SGHAT and CDR2 FQNNGV. The CDR3 has 15 residues. Trimming left V 3 bases short and J 6 bases short, with 16 bases between.

The V and J genes are TRBV11-2 and TRBJ2-3; a weak D match, TRBD2 (7 bases). The sequenced material came from blood. The origin of this receptor is a woman between 18 and 29 years old with Graves' hyperthyroidism. CDR3 coding DNA: TGTGCCAGCAGCTTCCCGGGGGGCAGGACGGATACGCAGTATTTT. Its protein product is CASSFPGGRTDTQYF.